Listed below are T cell receptor beta chains from one sample, sequenced in a study of CD4 and CD8 cells across lung adenocarcinoma regions. Each CDR3 protein gets one entry after TCRdb re-called the PCR reads with MiXCR. The sample shows about 19,000 distinct CDR3 sequences, roughly 46% of them seen only once. Sequencing was carried out using CD4+ T cells from the margin of a lung tumor. Receptors were obtained from a male donor with lung adenocarcinoma. The CD4 and CD8 labels of this study may be unreliable. CDR3s include the opening cysteine and the closing phenylalanine or tryptophan. A D gene is named only where the DNA matches it firmly. Not all rows give a size; the values are once, few, many and, for expanded clones, a class.

v_gene	j_gene	abundance	len	d_gene	CDR3nt	CDR3aa
TRBV27	TRBJ2-5	-	13	-	TGTGCCAGCAGCCGGGCAGGGAGAGATACCCAGTACTTT	CASSRAGRDTQYF
TRBV5-1	TRBJ2-5	-	14	TRBD1	TGCGCCAGCAGCATGGGACAGGGGGGAGAGACCCAGTACTTC	CASSMGQGGETQYF
TRBV6-5	TRBJ2-5	-	14	-	TGTGTCAGCAGTTACAGTGTCGGACAAGAGACCCAGTACTTC	CVSSYSVGQETQYF
TRBV10-2	TRBJ2-5	-	12	-	TGCGCCAGCGCGGACTTCGAAGAGACCCAGTACTTC	CASADFEETQYF
TRBV7-6	TRBJ2-5	many	13	-	TGTGCCAGCAGCCGCCGACAAAAAGAGACCCAGTACTTC	CASSRRQKETQYF
TRBV6-1	TRBJ2-5	large	15	-	TGTGCCAGCAGTGAAGCGAACCCGGGGCCTGAGACCCAGTACTTC	CASSEANPGPETQYF
TRBV4-2	TRBJ2-5	many	16	-	TGTGCCAGCAGCCAGACCACAGGGACGGGGCAGGAGACCCAGTACTTC	CASSQTTGTGQETQYF
TRBV6-1	TRBJ1-1	medium-sized	15	TRBD1	TGTGCCAGCAGTCCTCGGACAGGGTTAAACACTGAAGCTTTCTTT	CASSPRTGLNTEAFF
TRBV6-2/TRBV6-3	TRBJ2-3	-	14	-	TGTGCCAGCAGTTACGATCAACCCACAGATACGCAGTATTTT	CASSYDQPTDTQYF
TRBV10-1	TRBJ2-5	once	19	-	TGCGCCAGCAGTGAGTTAATAGGGGGGAGGGTACGTGACCAAGAGACCCAGTACTTC	CASSELIGGRVRDQETQYF
TRBV3-1	TRBJ1-3	-	16	-	TGTGCCAGCAGCCGAGGCAGGGGAGGCTCTGGAAACACCATATATTTT	CASSRGRGGSGNTIYF
TRBV5-3	TRBJ2-2	-	12	-	TGTGCCAGAAGCTCTCTCTCCGGGGAGCTGTTTTTT	CARSSLSGELFF
TRBV27	TRBJ2-1	medium-sized	13	-	TGTGCCAGCAGTAGAAACTCCTACAATGAGCAGTTCTTC	CASSRNSYNEQFF
TRBV6-1	TRBJ2-1	-	15	TRBD1	TGTGCCAGCAGGCGCGGACAGGGCTCCTACAATGAGCAGTTCTTC	CASRRGQGSYNEQFF
TRBV6-1	TRBJ1-1	medium-sized	14	-	TGTGCCAGCAGTGAGATCCCGTTTGTTAGTGAAGCTTTCTTT	CASSEIPFVSEAFF
TRBV6-1	TRBJ2-3	once	16	-	TGTGCCAGCAAGGAAGGGGGGGGAACCCTCCCAGAGACGCAGTATTTT	CASKEGGGTLPETQYF
TRBV11-3	TRBJ2-1	many	15	TRBD2	TGTGCCAGCAGCTCGGGACTAGCGGGATACAATGAGCAGTTCTTC	CASSSGLAGYNEQFF
TRBV4-2	TRBJ2-5	-	14	-	TGTGCCAGCAGCCAAGAGTCGGTAGTGGAGACCCAGTACTTC	CASSQESVVETQYF
TRBV10-2	TRBJ2-3	-	14	-	TGCGCCAGCAGGCGGGTGGCAGCCAAAAACACTCAGTATTTT	CASRRVAAKNTQYF
TRBV7-6	TRBJ2-7	-	16	-	TGTGCCAGCAGCTTAGGCCTCTGGTCAGGTACCGGGGAGCAGTACTTC	CASSLGLWSGTGEQYF
TRBV6-5	TRBJ2-7	medium-sized	12	-	TGTGCCAGCGGGAGGGGGTATGGCGAGCAGTACTTC	CASGRGYGEQYF
TRBV10-2	TRBJ2-1	-	15	TRBD1	TGCGCCAGCAGTGCGACGTCAGGGGGCGTGAATGAGCAGTTCTTC	CASSATSGGVNEQFF
TRBV15	TRBJ2-7	many	15	TRBD1	TGTGCCACCAGCGGGGGACAGGGGTCAACCTACGAGCAGTACTTC	CATSGGQGSTYEQYF
TRBV12-3/TRBV12-4	TRBJ2-3	few	16	TRBD2	TGTGCCAGCAGTTCTGGGACTAGCGGGACCTTATATACGCAGTATTTT	CASSSGTSGTLYTQYF
TRBV6-1	TRBJ1-5	few	18	-	TGTGCCAGCAGTGCCGTCGGGCAGGCGCGTTTGGAAAATCAGCCCCAGCATTTT	CASSAVGQARLENQPQHF
TRBV10-2	TRBJ2-7	-	13	-	TGCGCCAGCACCCCTAGCGAATTAGAGAAGCAGTACTTC	CASTPSELEKQYF